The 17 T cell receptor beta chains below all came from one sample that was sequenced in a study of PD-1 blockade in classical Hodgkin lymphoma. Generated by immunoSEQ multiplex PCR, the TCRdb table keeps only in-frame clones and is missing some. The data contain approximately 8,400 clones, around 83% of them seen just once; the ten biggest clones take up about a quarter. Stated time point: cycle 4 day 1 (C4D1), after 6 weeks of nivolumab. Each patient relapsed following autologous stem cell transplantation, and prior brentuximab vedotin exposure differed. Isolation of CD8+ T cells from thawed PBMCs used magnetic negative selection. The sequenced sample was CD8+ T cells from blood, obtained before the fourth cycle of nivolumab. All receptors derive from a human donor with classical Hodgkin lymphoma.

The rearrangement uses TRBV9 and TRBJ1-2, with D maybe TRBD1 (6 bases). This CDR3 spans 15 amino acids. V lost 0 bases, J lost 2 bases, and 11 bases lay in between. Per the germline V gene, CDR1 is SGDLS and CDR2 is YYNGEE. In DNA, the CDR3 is TGTGCCAGCAGCGTAGAGCCAGGGGCAAACTATGGCTACACCTTC. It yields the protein CASSVEPGANYGYTF.

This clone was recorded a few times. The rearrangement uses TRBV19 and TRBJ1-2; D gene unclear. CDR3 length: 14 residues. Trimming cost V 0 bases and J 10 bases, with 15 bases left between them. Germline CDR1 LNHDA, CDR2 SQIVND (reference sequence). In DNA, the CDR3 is TGTGCCAGTAGTATAGAGTGGGGTGAAGAGTACTACACCTTC. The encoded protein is CASSIEWGEEYYTF.

The CDR3 region has the DNA TGTGCCAGCAGCAGACCGACGGCAACTAATGAAAAACTGTTTTTT. The encoded protein is CASSRPTATNEKLFF. This chain links TRBV4-2 with TRBJ1-4; no firm D call. The ends were cut back, 5 bases at V and 0 bases at J, with 10 bases in the middle. Germline V CDR1 and CDR2: LGHNA, YNFKEQ. CDR3 length equals 15 residues.

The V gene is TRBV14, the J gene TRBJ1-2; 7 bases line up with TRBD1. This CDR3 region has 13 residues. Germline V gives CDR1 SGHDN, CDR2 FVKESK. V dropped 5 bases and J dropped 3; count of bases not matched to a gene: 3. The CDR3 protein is CASSWDSYYGYTF. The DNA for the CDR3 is TGTGCCAGCAGCTGGGACAGCTACTATGGCTACACCTTC.

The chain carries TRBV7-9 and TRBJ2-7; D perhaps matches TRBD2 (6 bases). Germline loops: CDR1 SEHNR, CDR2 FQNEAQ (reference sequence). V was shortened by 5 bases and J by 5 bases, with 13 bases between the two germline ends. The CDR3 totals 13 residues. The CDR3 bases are TGTGCCAGCAGCCCAAGAGCGGGCGACGAGCAGTACTTC. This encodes CASSPRAGDEQYF.

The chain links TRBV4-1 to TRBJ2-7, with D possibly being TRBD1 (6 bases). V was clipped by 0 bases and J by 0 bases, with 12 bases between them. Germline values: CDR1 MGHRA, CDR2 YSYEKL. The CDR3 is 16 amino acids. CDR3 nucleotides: TGCGCCAGCAGCCAAGATAAGGAACAGGGCTCCTACGAGCAGTACTTC. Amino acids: CASSQDKEQGSYEQYF.

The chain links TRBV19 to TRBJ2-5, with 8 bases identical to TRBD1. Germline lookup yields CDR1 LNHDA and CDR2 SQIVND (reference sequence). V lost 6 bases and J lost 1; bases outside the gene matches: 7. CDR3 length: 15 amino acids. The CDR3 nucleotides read TGTGCCAGTAGCACGGACAGGGAGTTCCAAGAGACCCAGTACTTC. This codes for CASSTDREFQETQYF. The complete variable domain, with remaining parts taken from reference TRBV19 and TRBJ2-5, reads DGGITQSPKYLFRKEGQNVTLSCEQNLNHDAMYWYRQDPGQGLRLIYYSQIVNDFQKGDIAEGYSVSREKKESFPLTVTSAQKNPTAFYLCASSTDREFQETQYFGPGTRLLVL.

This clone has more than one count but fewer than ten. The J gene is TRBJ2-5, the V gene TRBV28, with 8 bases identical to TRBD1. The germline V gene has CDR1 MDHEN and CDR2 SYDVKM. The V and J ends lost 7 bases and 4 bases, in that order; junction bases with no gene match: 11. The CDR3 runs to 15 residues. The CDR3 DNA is TGTGCCAGCAATCGACAGGGGTATGATTTAGAGACCCAGTACTTC. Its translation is CASNRQGYDLETQYF.

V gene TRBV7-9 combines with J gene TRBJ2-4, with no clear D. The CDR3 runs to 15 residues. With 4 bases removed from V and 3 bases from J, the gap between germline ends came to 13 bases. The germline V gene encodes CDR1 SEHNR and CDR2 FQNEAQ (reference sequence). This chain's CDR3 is CASSSLHLGKNIQYF. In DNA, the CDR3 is TGTGCCAGCAGCTCTTTACACCTGGGCAAAAACATTCAGTACTTC.

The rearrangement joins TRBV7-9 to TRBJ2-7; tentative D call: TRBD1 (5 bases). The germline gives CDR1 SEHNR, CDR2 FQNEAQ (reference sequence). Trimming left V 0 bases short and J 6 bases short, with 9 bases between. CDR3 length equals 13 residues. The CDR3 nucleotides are TGTGCCAGCAGCTTAGCCAACAGGCGCGAGCAGTACTTC. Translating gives CASSLANRREQYF.

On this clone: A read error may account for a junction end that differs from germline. CDR3 DNA: TGTGCCAGCAGGGGGGATTCCTACAATGAGCAGCTCTTC. Translated, it gives CASRGDSYNEQLF. V and J are TRBV27 and TRBJ2-1; TRBD1 or TRBD2 may be the D gene (5 bases each). The CDR3 contains 13 residues. Germline-derived CDR1 and CDR2 are MNHEY and SMNVEV (reference sequence).

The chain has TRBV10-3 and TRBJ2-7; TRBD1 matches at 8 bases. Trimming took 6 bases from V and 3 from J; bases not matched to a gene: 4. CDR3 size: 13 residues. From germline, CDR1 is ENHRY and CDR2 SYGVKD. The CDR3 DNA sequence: TGTGCCATCAGACGACAGGGGAACTACGAGCAGTACTTC. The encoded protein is CAIRRQGNYEQYF.

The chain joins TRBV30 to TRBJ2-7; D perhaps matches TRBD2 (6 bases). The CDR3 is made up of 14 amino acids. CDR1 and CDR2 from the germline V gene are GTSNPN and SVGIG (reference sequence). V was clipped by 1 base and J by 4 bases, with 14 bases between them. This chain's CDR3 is CAWSAGVGDYEQYF. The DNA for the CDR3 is TGTGCCTGGAGTGCGGGGGTCGGGGATTACGAGCAGTACTTC.

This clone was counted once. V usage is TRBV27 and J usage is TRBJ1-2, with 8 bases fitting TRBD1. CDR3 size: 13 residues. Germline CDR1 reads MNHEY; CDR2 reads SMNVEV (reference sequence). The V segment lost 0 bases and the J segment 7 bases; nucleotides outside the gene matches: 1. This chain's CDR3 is CASSLSTGGGYTF. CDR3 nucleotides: TGTGCCAGCAGTTTATCCACAGGGGGTGGCTACACCTTC.

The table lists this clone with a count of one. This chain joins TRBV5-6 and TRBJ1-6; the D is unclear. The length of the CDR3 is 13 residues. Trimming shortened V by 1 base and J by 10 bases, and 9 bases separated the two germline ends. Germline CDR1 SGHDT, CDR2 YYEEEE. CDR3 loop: CASSLSLASPLHF. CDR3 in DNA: TGTGCCAGCAGCTTGTCTCTGGCCTCACCCCTCCACTTT.

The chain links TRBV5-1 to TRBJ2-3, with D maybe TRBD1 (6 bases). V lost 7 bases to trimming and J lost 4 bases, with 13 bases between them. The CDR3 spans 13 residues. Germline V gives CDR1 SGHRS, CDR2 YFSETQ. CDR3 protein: CASAPGASDTQYF. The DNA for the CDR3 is TGCGCCAGCGCCCCAGGGGCCTCAGATACGCAGTATTTT.

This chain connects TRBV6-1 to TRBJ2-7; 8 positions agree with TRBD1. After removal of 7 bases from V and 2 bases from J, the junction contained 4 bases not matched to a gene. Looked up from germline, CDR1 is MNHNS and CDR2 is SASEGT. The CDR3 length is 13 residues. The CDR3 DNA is TGTGCCAGCACCTTGACAGGGGCCTACGAGCAGTACTTC. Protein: CASTLTGAYEQYF.